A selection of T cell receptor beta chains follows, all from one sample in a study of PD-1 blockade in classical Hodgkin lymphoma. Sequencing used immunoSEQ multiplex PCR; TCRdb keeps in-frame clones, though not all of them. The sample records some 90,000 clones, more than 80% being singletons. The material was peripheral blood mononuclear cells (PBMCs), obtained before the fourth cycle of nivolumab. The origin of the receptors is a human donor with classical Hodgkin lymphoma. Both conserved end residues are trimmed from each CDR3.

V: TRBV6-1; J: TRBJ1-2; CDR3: ASRQTGVYGYT
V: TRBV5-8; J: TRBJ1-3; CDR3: ASSLVPTAGNTIY
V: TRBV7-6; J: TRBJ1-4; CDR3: ASSSFSEGEKLF
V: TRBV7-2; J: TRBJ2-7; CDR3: ASSSGTQFYEQY
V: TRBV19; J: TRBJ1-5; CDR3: ASSISSPGARQPQH
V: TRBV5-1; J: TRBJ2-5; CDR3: ASSFFGEETQY
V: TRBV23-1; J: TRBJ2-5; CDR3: ASSQPQRGAWTQY
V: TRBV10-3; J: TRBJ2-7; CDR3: AISEIGYEQY
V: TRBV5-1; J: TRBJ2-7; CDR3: ASSGQGTGEQY
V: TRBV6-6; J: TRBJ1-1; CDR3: ASSWGGRDTEAF
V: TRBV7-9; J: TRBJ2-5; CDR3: ASSFPGGRSPETQY
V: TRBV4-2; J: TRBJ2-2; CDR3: ASSQDPGRAAGELF
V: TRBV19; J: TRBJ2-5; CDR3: ASSRSGIQETQY
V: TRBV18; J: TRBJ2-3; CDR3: ASSPLDARGDTQY
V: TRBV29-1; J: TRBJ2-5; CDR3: SVEGASGSETQY
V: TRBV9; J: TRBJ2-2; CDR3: ASSVAGQEATGELF
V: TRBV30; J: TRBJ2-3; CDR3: AWSRDLTDTQY
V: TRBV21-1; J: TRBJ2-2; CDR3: ASRGGKGGRTTGELF
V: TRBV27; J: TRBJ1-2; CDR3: ASSQGGQDLFYGYT
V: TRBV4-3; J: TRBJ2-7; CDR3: ASSRTSGSVYEQY
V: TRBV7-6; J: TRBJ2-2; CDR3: ASNLAGQGTGELF
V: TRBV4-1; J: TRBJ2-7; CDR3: ASSQDRAPQAYEQY
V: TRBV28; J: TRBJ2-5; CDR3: ASSPPGADEETQY
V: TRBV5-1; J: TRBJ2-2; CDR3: ASSLGSGHTGELF
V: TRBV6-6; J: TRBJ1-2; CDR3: ASSPISDNYGYT
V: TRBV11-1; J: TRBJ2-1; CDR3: ASSPPTSGYYNEQF
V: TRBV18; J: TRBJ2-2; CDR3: ASSPRTGGTNTGELF
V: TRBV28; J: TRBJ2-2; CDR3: ASSPPPGQQNTGELF
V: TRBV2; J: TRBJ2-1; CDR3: ASGRTSGHNEQF
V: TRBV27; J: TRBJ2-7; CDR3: ASSFTTRSGGEQY
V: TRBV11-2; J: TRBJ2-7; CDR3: ASSLARVGLAAPYEQY
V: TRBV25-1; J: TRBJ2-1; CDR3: ASSELAGGLSGEQF
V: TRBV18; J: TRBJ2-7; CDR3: ASSPVASGNGEQY
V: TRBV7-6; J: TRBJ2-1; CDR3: ASSLVTSAYNEQF
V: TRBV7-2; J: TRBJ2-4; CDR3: ASSPYNGGTKNIQY
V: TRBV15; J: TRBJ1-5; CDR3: ATSRGGSTGNQPQH
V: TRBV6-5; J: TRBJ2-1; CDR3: ASSYAPTGLYNEQF
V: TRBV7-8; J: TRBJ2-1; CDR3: ASSLAGPYEQF
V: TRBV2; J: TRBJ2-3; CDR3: ASNIQGDTQY
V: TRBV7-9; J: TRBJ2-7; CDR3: ASSQGRGTFYEQY
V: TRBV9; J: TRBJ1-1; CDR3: ASSVGWGPTTEAF
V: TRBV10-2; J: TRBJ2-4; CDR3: ASSGASGGAKNIQY
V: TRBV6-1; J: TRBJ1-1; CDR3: ASSEWAGVDTEAF
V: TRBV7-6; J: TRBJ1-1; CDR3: ASSLRGTNTEAF
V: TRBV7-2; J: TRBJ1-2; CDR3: ASSLSRSYGYT
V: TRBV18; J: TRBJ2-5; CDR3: ASSLGTGPEETQY
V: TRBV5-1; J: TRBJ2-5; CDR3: ASSLGGWGETQY
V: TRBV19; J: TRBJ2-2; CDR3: ASSIGVTGELF
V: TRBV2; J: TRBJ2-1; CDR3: ASRGSEHNEQF
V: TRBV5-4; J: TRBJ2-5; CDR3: ASSVPGQQETQY
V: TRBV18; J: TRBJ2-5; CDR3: ASSRGGESYQETQY
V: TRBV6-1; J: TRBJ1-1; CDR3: ASTLGQGPSEAF
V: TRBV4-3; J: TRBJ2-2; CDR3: ASSQESSANTGELF